Below, 3 T cell receptor beta chains from the same sample are listed, as sequenced in a study of blood T cell repertoires in COVID-19. Libraries were prepared by immunoSEQ multiplex PCR; TCRdb keeps only in-frame clonotypes and omits some of them. Of 200,000 to 250,000 clones listed, 70% to 90% are singletons. The sample comprised peripheral blood. These receptors were collected from a man aged 50-60 years who had recovered from COVID-19.

The table lists this clone with a few counts. The chain combines TRBV5-1 with TRBJ2-3, with a possible D match to TRBD1 (5 bases). The CDR3 extends over 16 amino acids. Deletions cut 4 bases from V and 2 bases from J, with 17 bases between. Germline V gene sequence: CDR1 SGHRS, CDR2 YFSETQ. In DNA, the CDR3 is TGCGCCAGCAGCATAATACCGACAGCTAACACAGATACGCAGTATTTT. It encodes CASSIIPTANTDTQYF.

The chain employs TRBV7-2 and TRBJ2-3; 10 positions match TRBD1. The CDR3 is 15 amino acids. CDR1 SGHTA and CDR2 FQGNSA come from the germline V gene. Trimming took 5 bases from V and 6 from J; bases not matched to a gene: 8. CDR3 in amino acids: CASSTQTGGLDTQYF. CDR3 nucleotides: TGTGCCAGCAGCACCCAGACAGGGGGCTTGGATACGCAGTATTTT.

This clone was recorded once. V and J are TRBV3-1 (or the pseudogene TRBV3-2) and TRBJ1-6; D is possibly TRBD1 (6 bases). This CDR3 region has 14 residues. The V end lost 5 bases, the J end lost 6 bases, and 11 bases lay between the germline ends. Germline values: CDR1 LGHDT, CDR2 YNNKEL (reference sequence). CDR3 nucleotides: TGTGCCAGCAGCTTAGGACAGCCTAATTCACCCCTCCACTTT. It specifies CASSLGQPNSPLHF.